These 5 T cell receptor beta chains share one sample of origin, sequenced in a study of tumor-infiltrating lymphocytes in primary liver carcinoma. The study extracted blood RNA from unsorted whole blood and also extracted germline DNA. A primer matching the constant region was used to make TCR beta cDNA from approximately 500 ng of total RNA. Three nested multiplex PCR rounds of slightly modified ARM-PCR generated TCR beta libraries. TRBV1-TRBV30 forward and Cbeta reverse primers drove the first two approximately 10-cycle rounds. TCRdb reanalysed the multiplex PCR reads using MiXCR and keeps one entry per CDR3 protein. The sample gives approximately 340,000 distinct CDR3 sequences, approximately 64% of which show up once; 5.5% to 8% is in the top ten. The sequenced material came from peripheral blood. The receptors stem from a man aged 35 to 55 with primary liver carcinoma and hepatitis B virus infection.

Points on this clonotype: Being one base from a much bigger clone, this may be a read error. The V and J genes are TRBV10-3 and TRBJ2-6; 8 nucleotides align to TRBD1. CDR1 ENHRY and CDR2 SYGVKD come from the germline V gene. CDR3 length: 16 residues. CDR3 residues: CAIHPGTGSGANVQTF. CDR3 DNA: TGTGCCATCCATCCCGGGACAGGCTCTGGGGCCAACGTCCAGACTTTC.

Details on this clonotype: A much larger clone is a single base away; this may be a read error. V and J are TRBV6-5 and TRBJ2-3; D may be TRBD1 (5 bases). The CDR3 length is 19 residues. Germline loops: CDR1 MNHEY, CDR2 SVGAGI. The CDR3 is CASSYNRPRGGVGTDTHYF. CDR3 sequence (DNA): TGTGCCAGCAGTTACAACAGGCCTAGGGGTGGTGTGGGCACAGATACGCATTATTTT.

This chain's CDR3 is CATTGEQASAGVYHYGYTF. The CDR3 nucleotides are TGTGCCACCACGGGCGAGCAAGCGAGTGCAGGGGTTTACCACTATGGCTACACCTTC. The chain has TRBV6-2 or TRBV6-3 and TRBJ1-2, with D perhaps matching TRBD1 (6 bases). The CDR3 spans 19 residues. Deletions cut 10 bases from V and 3 bases from J, with 33 bases between. Germline CDR1 is MNHEY and CDR2 is SVGEGT.

Concerning this clonotype: One end of the junction does not line up with germline, which may come from a read error. The chain carries TRBV6-1 and TRBJ2-1, with TRBD1 as a possible D gene (6 bases). The CDR3 sequence is 18 residues long. The germline V gene has CDR1 MNHNS and CDR2 SASEGT. The CDR3 sequence: CVSSEQLWGPASYNEQFF. CDR3 bases: TGTGTCAGCAGTGAACAACTGTGGGGGCCTGCCTCCTACAATGAGCAGTTCTTC.

In its sample, this clonotype was seen once. The rearrangement links TRBV10-1 to TRBJ2-7; TRBD2 agrees at 9 bases. The CDR3 has 15 residues. Germline V gene sequence: CDR1 WNHNN, CDR2 SYGVQD (reference sequence). V was pared by 6 bases and J by 6 bases, with 12 bases of the junction left unmatched. CDR3 nucleotide sequence: TGCGCCAGCAGCACAATAGCGGGAGTTCCTGGCGAGCAGTACTTC. This translates into CASSTIAGVPGEQYF.